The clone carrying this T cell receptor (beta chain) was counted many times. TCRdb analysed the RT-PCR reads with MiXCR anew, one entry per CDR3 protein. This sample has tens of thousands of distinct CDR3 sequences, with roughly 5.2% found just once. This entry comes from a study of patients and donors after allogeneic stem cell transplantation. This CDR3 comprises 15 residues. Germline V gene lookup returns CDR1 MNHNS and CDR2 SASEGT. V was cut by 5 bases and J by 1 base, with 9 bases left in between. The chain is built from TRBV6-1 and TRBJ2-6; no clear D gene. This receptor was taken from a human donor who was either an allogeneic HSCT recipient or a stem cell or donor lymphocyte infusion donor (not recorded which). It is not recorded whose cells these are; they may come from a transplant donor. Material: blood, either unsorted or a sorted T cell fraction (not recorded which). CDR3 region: CASSPYGSGANVLTF. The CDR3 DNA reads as TGTGCCAGCAGTCCCTATGGGTCTGGGGCCAACGTCCTGACTTTC.